This T cell receptor (beta chain) derives from a study of technical replicates of blood from a few donors. V was pared by 4 bases and J by 1 base, with 7 bases of the junction left unmatched. The germline V gene encodes CDR1 SGDLS and CDR2 YYNGEE. The CDR3 contains 16 residues. Repertoires were generated with immunoSEQ multiplex PCR, while TCRdb's copy carries only in-frame clones and drops some. The table has about 82,000 clones, over 95% seen once. The V call is TRBV9, the J call TRBJ2-2; 7 nucleotides align to TRBD2. The TCR sequence derives from a human donor in good health. Sequenced: T cells isolated from PBMCs. The CDR3 bases are TGTGCCAGCAGCCCCCCTAGCGGTATGAACACCGGGGAGCTGTTTTTT. This codes for CASSPPSGMNTGELFF.